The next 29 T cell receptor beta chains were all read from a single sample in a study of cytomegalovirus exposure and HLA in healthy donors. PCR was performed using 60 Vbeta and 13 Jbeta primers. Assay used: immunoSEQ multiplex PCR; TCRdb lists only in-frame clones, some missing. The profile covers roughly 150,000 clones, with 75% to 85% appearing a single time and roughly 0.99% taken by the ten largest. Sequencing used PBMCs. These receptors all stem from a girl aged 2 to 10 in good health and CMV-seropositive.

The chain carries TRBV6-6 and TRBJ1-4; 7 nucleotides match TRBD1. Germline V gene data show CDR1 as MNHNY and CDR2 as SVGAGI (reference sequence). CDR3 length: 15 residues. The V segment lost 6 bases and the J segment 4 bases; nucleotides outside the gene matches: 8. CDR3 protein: CASRQYRGGNEKLFF. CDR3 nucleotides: TGTGCCAGCAGGCAATACAGGGGAGGTAATGAAAAACTGTTTTTT.

The CDR3 reads CASSIISGRAFSTDTQYF. The CDR3 DNA is TGTGCCAGCAGCATCATTAGCGGGAGGGCCTTTAGCACAGATACGCAGTATTTT. The V gene is TRBV21-1, the J gene TRBJ2-3; TRBD2, the table's D call, lacks a check against the DNA. TRBV21-1 is labeled a pseudogene. The CDR3 is 18 amino acids.

CDR3 in amino acids: CASSLVPSGRFSSYEQYF. The CDR3 DNA reads TGCGCCAGCAGCTTGGTCCCTAGCGGGAGATTTAGCTCCTACGAGCAGTACTTC. This sequence joins TRBV5-1 and TRBJ2-7; 10 bases line up with TRBD2. The germline V gene has CDR1 SGHRS and CDR2 YFSETQ. CDR3 size: 18 residues. The V segment lost 0 bases and the J segment 0 bases; nucleotides outside the gene matches: 9.

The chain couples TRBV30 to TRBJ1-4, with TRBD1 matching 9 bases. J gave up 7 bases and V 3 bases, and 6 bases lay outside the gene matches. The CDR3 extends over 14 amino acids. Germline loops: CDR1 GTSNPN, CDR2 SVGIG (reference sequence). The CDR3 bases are TGTGCCTGGAGCCCACAGGGGGCGTTTGAAAAACTGTTTTTT. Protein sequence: CAWSPQGAFEKLFF.

The CDR3 loop is CASSESRGLAGQEQFF. CDR3 nucleotides: TGCGCCAGCAGTGAGTCCCGAGGACTAGCGGGACAGGAGCAGTTCTTC. The rearrangement links TRBV10-1 to TRBJ2-1, with 12 bases aligning to TRBD2. J gave up 10 bases and V 0 bases, and 7 bases lay outside the gene matches. The germline gives CDR1 WNHNN, CDR2 SYGVQD (reference sequence). The CDR3 loop spans 16 amino acids.

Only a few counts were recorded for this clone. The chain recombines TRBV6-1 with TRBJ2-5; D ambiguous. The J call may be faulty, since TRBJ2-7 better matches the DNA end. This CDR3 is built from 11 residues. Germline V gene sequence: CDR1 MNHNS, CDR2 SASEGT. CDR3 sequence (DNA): TGTGCCAGCAGTGAAACCTACGAGCAGTACTTC. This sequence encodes CASSETYEQYF.

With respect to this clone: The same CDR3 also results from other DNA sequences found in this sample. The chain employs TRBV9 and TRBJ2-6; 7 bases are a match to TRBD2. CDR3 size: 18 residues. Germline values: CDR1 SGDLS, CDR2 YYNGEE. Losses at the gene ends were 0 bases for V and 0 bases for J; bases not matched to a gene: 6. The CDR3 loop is CASSVGLAGRSGANVLTF. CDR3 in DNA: TGTGCCAGCAGCGTAGGATTAGCGGGCCGCTCTGGGGCCAACGTCCTGACTTTC.

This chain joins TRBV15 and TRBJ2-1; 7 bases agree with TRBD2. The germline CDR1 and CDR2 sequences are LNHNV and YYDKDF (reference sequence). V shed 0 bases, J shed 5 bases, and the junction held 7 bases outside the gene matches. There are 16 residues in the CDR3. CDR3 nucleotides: TGTGCCACCAGCAGAGATCGCGGGAGCTTCGACAATGAGCAGTTCTTC. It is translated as CATSRDRGSFDNEQFF.

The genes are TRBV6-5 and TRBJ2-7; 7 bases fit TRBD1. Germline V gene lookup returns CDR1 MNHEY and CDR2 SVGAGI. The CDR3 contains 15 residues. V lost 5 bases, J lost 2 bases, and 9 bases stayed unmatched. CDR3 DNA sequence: TGTGCCAGCAGTCCATCACAGGGGTACCCCTACGAGCAGTACTTC. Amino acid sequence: CASSPSQGYPYEQYF.

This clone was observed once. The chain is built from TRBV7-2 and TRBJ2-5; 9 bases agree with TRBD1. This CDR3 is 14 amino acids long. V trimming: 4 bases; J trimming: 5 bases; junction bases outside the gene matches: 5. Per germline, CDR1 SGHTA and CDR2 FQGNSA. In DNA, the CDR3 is TGTGCCAGCAGCTCTTACAGGGGGCGGGAGACCCAGTACTTC. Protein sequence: CASSSYRGRETQYF.

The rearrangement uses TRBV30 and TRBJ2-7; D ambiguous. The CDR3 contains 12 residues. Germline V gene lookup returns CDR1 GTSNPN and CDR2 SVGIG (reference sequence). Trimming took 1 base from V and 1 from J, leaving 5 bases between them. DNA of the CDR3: TGTGCCTGGAGTGCGCAGTCCTACGAGCAGTACTTC. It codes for CAWSAQSYEQYF.

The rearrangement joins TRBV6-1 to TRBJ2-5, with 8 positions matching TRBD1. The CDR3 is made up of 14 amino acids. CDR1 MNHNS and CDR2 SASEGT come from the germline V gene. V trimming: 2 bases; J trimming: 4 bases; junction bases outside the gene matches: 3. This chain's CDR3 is CASSERTGRETQYF. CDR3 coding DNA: TGTGCCAGCAGTGAACGGACAGGGCGAGAGACCCAGTACTTC.

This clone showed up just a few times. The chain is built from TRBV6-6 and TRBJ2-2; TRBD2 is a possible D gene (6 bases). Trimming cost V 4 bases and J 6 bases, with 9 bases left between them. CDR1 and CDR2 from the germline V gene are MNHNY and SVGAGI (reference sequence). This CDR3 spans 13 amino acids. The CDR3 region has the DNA TGTGCCAGCAGTTCAAGACTAGCCGGGGAGCTGTTTTTT. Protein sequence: CASSSRLAGELFF.

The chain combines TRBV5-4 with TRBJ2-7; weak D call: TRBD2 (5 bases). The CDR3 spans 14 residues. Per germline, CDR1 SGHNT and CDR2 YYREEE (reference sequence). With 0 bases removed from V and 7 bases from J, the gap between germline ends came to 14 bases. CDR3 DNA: TGTGCCAGCAGCTTGGGAGTGGGCCGGAGGGAGCAGTACTTC. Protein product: CASSLGVGRREQYF.

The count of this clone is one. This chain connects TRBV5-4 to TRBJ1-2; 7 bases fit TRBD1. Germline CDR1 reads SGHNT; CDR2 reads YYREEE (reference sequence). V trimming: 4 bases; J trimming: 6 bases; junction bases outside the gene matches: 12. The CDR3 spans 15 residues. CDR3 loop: CASSVDWGTVDGYTF. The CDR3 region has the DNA TGTGCCAGCAGCGTTGATTGGGGGACAGTCGATGGCTACACCTTC.

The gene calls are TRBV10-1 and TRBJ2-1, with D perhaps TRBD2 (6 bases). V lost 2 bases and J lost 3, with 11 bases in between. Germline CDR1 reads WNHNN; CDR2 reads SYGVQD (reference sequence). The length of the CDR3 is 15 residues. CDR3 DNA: TGCGCCAGCAGTGAGAATAGCGGAGACTACAATGAGCAGTTCTTC. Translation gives CASSENSGDYNEQFF.

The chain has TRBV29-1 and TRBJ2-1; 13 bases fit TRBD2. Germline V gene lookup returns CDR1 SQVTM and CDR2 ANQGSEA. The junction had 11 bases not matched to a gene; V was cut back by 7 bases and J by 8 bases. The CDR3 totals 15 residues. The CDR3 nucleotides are TGCAGCGGCTGGACTAGCGGGGGAAGGGGGGATGAGCAGTTCTTC. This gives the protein CSGWTSGGRGDEQFF.

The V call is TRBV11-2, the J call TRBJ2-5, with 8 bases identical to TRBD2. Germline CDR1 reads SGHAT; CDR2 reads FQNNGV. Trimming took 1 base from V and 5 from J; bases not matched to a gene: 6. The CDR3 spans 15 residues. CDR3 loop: CASSLGAGDVETQYF. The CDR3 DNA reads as TGTGCCAGCAGCTTAGGAGCGGGAGATGTGGAGACCCAGTACTTC.

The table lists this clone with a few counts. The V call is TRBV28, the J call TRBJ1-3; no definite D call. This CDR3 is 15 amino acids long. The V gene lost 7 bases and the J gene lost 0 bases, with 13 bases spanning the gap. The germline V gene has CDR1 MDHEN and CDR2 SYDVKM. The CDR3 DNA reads TGTGCCAGCATCGTGGCGGGAGACTCTGGAAACACCATATATTTT. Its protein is CASIVAGDSGNTIYF.

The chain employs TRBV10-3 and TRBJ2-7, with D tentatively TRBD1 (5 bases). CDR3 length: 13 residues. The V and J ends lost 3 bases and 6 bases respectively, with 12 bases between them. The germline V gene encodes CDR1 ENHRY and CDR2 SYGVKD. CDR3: CAISDAGSGEQYF. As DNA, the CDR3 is TGTGCCATCAGTGATGCAGGGTCTGGCGAGCAGTACTTC.

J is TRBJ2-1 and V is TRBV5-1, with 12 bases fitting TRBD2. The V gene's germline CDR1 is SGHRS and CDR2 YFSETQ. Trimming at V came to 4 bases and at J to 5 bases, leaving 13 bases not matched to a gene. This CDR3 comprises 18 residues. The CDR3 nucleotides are TGCGCCAGCAGCCCCCAGCTAGCGGGAGGGCCGAGGAACAATGAGCAGTTCTTC. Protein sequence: CASSPQLAGGPRNNEQFF.

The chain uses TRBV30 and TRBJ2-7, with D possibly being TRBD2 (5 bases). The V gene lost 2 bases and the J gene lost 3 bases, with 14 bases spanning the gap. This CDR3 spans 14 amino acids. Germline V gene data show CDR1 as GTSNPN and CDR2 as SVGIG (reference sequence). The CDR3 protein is CAWSPKRGSYEQYF. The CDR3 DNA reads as TGTGCCTGGAGTCCAAAGCGAGGGAGCTACGAGCAGTACTTC.

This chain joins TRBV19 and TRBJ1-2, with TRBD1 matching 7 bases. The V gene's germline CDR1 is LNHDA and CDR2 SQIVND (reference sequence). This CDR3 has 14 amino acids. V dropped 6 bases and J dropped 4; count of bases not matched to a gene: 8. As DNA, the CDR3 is TGTGCCAGTAGACCGACAGGGAAGGGCTATGGCTACACCTTC. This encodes CASRPTGKGYGYTF.

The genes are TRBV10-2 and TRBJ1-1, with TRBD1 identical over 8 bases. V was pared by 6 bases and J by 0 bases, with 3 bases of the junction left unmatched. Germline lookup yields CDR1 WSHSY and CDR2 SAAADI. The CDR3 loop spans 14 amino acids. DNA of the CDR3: TGCGCCAGCAGGGAGACAGGGGTGAACACTGAAGCTTTCTTT. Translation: CASRETGVNTEAFF.

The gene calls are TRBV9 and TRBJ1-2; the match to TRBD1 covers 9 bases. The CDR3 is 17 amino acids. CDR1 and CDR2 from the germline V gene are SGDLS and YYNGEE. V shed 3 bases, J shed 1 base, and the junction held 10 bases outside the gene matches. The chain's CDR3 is CASSEGQGTMLNYGYTF. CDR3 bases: TGTGCCAGCAGCGAGGGACAGGGAACTATGCTTAACTATGGCTACACCTTC.

In DNA form, the CDR3 reads TGCGCCAGCAGCCAACACTCGCTGAGGCGAGATCAGCCCCAGCATTTT. This encodes CASSQHSLRRDQPQHF. The rearrangement joins TRBV4-1 to TRBJ1-5; D is undetermined. The V and J ends lost 2 bases and 5 bases respectively, with 16 bases between them. The CDR3 totals 16 residues. CDR1 is MGHRA, CDR2 YSYEKL, per germline.

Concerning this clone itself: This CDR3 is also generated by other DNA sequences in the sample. The CDR3 reads CASSPGTGNSNQPQHF. DNA for the CDR3: TGCGCCAGCAGCCCCGGGACAGGGAATAGCAATCAGCCCCAGCATTTT. This chain uses TRBV5-1 with TRBJ1-5; 9 bases match TRBD1. CDR3 length: 16 amino acids. The ends lost 4 bases at V and 0 bases at J; junction bases unmatched: 5. The germline gives CDR1 SGHRS, CDR2 YFSETQ.

CDR3 sequence (DNA): TGTGCCTGGAGTGTATGGGAGTACGAGCAGTACTTC. This gives the protein CAWSVWEYEQYF. The chain is built from TRBV30 and TRBJ2-7, with D tentatively TRBD2 (5 bases). CDR1 is GTSNPN, CDR2 SVGIG, per germline (reference sequence). The CDR3 totals 12 residues. The V and J ends lost 0 bases and 4 bases respectively, with 7 bases between them.

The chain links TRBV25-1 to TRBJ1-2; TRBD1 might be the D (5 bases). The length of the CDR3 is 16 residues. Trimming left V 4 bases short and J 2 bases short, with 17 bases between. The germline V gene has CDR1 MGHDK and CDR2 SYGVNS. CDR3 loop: CASSAQGNRSNYGYTF. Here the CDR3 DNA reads TGTGCCAGCAGTGCCCAGGGCAACAGGTCCAACTATGGCTACACCTTC.